This T cell receptor (beta chain) is from a study of response to subunit inactivated influenza vaccine. This clonotype has only one observation. Being one base from a much bigger clone, this may be a read error. Germline lookup yields CDR1 SGHRS and CDR2 YFSETQ. V dropped 0 bases and J dropped 2 bases, with 11 bases sitting between them. The CDR3 contains 15 residues. Each CDR3 protein gets one entry after TCRdb re-called the RT-PCR reads with MiXCR. The profile covers more than 150,000 distinct CDR3 sequences, with approximately 8.7% appearing a single time and roughly a tenth taken by the ten largest.

The chain uses TRBV5-1 and TRBJ1-1; D gene unclear. The starting material was non-naive T cells sorted from PBMCs, obtained on the day of vaccination. The receptor was derived from a man aged 50-60 years who received an inactivated influenza vaccine. In DNA, the CDR3 is TGCGCCAGCAGCTTGGGGTTGAGACCAAACACTGAAGCTTTCTTT. Its protein product is CASSLGLRPNTEAFF.